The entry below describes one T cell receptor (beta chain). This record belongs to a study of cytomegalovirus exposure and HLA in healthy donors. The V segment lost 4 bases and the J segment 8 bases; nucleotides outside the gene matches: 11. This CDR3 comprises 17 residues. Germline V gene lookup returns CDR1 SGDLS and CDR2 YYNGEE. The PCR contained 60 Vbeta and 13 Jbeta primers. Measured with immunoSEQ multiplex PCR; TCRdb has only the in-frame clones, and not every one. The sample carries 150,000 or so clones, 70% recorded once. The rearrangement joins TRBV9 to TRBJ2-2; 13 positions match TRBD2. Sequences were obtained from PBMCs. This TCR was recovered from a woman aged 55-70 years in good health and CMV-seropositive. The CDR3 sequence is CASSPRTSGRPEGELFF. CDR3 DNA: TGTGCCAGCAGCCCCCGGACTAGCGGGAGACCGGAAGGGGAGCTGTTTTTT.